The 31 T cell receptor beta chains listed next were all sequenced from one sample in a study of cytomegalovirus exposure and HLA in healthy donors. With 60 Vbeta and 13 Jbeta primers, the PCR was carried out. The method was immunoSEQ multiplex PCR; TCRdb's version includes in-frame clones alone and lacks a portion of them. The sample holds 60,000 or so clones, about three quarters seen once. The source material was PBMCs. These TCRs come from a female donor in good health and CMV-seronegative.

The V gene is TRBV30, the J gene TRBJ1-2; 10 bases map to TRBD1. This CDR3 is built from 15 residues. Germline CDR1 and CDR2: GTSNPN and SVGIG (reference sequence). After removal of 3 bases from V and 4 bases from J, the junction contained 8 bases not matched to a gene. The DNA for the CDR3 is TGTGCCTGGAGAGACCAGGGACAGGGGCCCTATGGCTACACCTTC. It codes for CAWRDQGQGPYGYTF. The full variable domain, in which reference TRBV30 and TRBJ1-2 provide the parts outside the CDR3, is SQTIHQWPATLVQPVGSPLSLECTVEGTSNPNLYWYRQAAGRGLQLLFYSVGIGQISSEVPQNLSASRPQDRQFILSSKKLLLSDSGFYLCAWRDQGQGPYGYTFGSGTRLTVV.

The rearrangement links TRBV2 to TRBJ2-5; 7 bases are shared with TRBD1. The CDR3 is made up of 13 amino acids. Germline V CDR1 and CDR2: SNHLY, FYNNEI. The ends lost 8 bases at V and 1 base at J; junction bases unmatched: 4. The CDR3 DNA sequence: TGTGCCAGCGGGACAGAGGTCCAAGAGACCCAGTACTTC. Its translation is CASGTEVQETQYF. Complete variable domain (other parts from reference TRBV2 and TRBJ2-5): EPEVTQTPSHQVTQMGQEVILRCVPISNHLYFYWYRQILGQKVEFLVSFYNNEISEKSEIFDDQFSVERPDGSNFTLKIRSTKLEDSAMYFCASGTEVQETQYFGPGTRLLVL.

The chain has TRBV7-2 and TRBJ1-2; a weak D match, TRBD1 (5 bases). Looked up from germline, CDR1 is SGHTA and CDR2 is FQGNSA. Trimming took off 2 bases at V and 0 bases at J, with 10 bases between the two ends. This CDR3 is built from 15 residues. The CDR3 spells CASSLTGYANYGYTF. CDR3 coding DNA: TGTGCCAGCAGCTTAACAGGCTATGCTAACTATGGCTACACCTTC.

The chain couples TRBV6-1 to TRBJ2-3, with TRBD1 as a possible D gene (6 bases). The V and J ends lost 1 base and 3 bases respectively, with 8 bases between them. The CDR3 length is 14 residues. The germline gives CDR1 MNHNS, CDR2 SASEGT. The CDR3 sequence: CASSEDRVTDTQYF. CDR3 DNA: TGTGCCAGCAGTGAAGACAGGGTAACAGATACGCAGTATTTT.

The CDR3 DNA follows: TGTGCCAGCAGGGACAACTCCTACGAGCAGTACTTC. Amino acid sequence: CASRDNSYEQYF. The chain links TRBV2 to TRBJ2-7; D may be TRBD1 (5 bases). Germline V gene sequence: CDR1 SNHLY, CDR2 FYNNEI. The CDR3 length is 12 residues. Trimming pared 6 bases from V and 0 bases from J, leaving 6 bases between.

The chain joins TRBV18 to TRBJ2-7; weak D call: TRBD1 (5 bases). The V gene lost 1 base and the J gene lost 3 bases, with 10 bases spanning the gap. The germline gives CDR1 KGHSH, CDR2 LQKENI. The CDR3 sequence is 14 residues long. The CDR3: CASSPQWGGYEQYF. DNA for the CDR3: TGTGCCAGCTCACCACAATGGGGCGGCTACGAGCAGTACTTC.

This clone was seen once. This chain joins TRBV7-9 and TRBJ2-3; D might be TRBD1 (7 bases). The length of the CDR3 is 16 residues. Germline V gives CDR1 SEHNR, CDR2 FQNEAQ (reference sequence). V dropped 6 bases and J dropped 0 bases, with 16 bases sitting between them. CDR3 nucleotides: TGTGCCAGCAGTCCTCGGGGGACAGAGAGCACAGATACGCAGTATTTT. Its protein product is CASSPRGTESTDTQYF.

The chain joins TRBV7-2 to TRBJ2-3, with 8 nucleotides matching TRBD2. The V segment lost 3 bases and the J segment 0 bases; nucleotides outside the gene matches: 8. The germline V gene encodes CDR1 SGHTA and CDR2 FQGNSA. The CDR3 consists of 17 residues. CDR3 sequence (DNA): TGTGCCAGCAGCTTCGGGACTAGTTATTCCAGCACAGATACGCAGTATTTT. Its translation: CASSFGTSYSSTDTQYF.

V and J are TRBV7-9 and TRBJ2-7; no definite D call. The V gene lost 5 bases and the J gene lost 1 base, with 9 bases spanning the gap. The CDR3 length is 13 residues. Germline V gene data show CDR1 as SEHNR and CDR2 as FQNEAQ (reference sequence). CDR3 sequence: CASSLSQSYEQYF. DNA of the CDR3: TGTGCCAGCAGCCTTTCTCAGTCCTACGAGCAGTACTTC. Full variable domain (remainder filled in from reference TRBV7-9 and TRBJ2-7): DTGVSQNPRHKITKRGQNVTFRCDPISEHNRLYWYRQTLGQGPEFLTYFQNEAQLEKSRLLSDRFSAERPKGSFSTLEIQRTEQGDSAMYLCASSLSQSYEQYFGPGTRLTVT.

The chain recombines TRBV7-9 with TRBJ2-1, with no clear D. Germline lookup yields CDR1 SEHNR and CDR2 FQNEAQ (reference sequence). The length of the CDR3 is 13 residues. V shed 1 base and J shed 10 bases, with 11 bases lying between them. The CDR3 sequence: CASSLVVAREQFF. CDR3 nucleotide sequence: TGTGCCAGCAGCTTAGTTGTAGCCCGCGAGCAGTTCTTC. The full variable domain, with the rest looked up from reference TRBV7-9 and TRBJ2-1, is DTGVSQNPRHKITKRGQNVTFRCDPISEHNRLYWYRQTLGQGPEFLTYFQNEAQLEKSRLLSDRFSAERPKGSFSTLEIQRTEQGDSAMYLCASSLVVAREQFFGPGTRLTVL.

Points on this clone: This same CDR3 is encoded by further DNA sequences in the sample. The chain has TRBV5-6 and TRBJ1-3, with D hard to call. The CDR3 runs to 15 residues. V lost 2 bases and J lost 4, with 13 bases in between. The germline CDR1 and CDR2 sequences are SGHDT and YYEEEE. The CDR3 spells CASSLVLGSGNTIYF. The CDR3 coding sequence is TGTGCCAGCAGCTTAGTTTTGGGGAGCGGAAACACCATATATTTT.

The V call is TRBV5-1, the J call TRBJ1-2, with D possibly matching TRBD1 (6 bases). Germline V gives CDR1 SGHRS, CDR2 YFSETQ. The V and J ends lost 5 bases and 4 bases respectively, with 15 bases between them. This CDR3 is built from 14 residues. In nucleotides, the CDR3 is TGCGCCAGCAGGACTTCGACAGGCATCTATGGCTACACCTTC. It translates to CASRTSTGIYGYTF.

The chain joins TRBV7-3 to TRBJ2-5; 7 bases agree with TRBD1. This CDR3 region has 15 residues. Germline CDR1 reads SGHTA; CDR2 reads FQGTGA. J gave up 0 bases and V 2 bases, and 3 bases lay outside the gene matches. The CDR3 DNA sequence: TGTGCCAGCAGCTTACGGGGACAGTACCAAGAGACCCAGTACTTC. It specifies CASSLRGQYQETQYF.

The CDR3 protein is CASSSPDRVPNYGYTF. The DNA of the CDR3 is TGTGCCAGCAGCTCCCCGGACAGGGTACCTAACTATGGCTACACCTTC. The gene calls are TRBV7-9 and TRBJ1-2, with 8 positions matching TRBD1. CDR1 is SEHNR, CDR2 FQNEAQ, per germline (reference sequence). This CDR3 contains 16 residues. V trimming: 4 bases; J trimming: 0 bases; junction bases outside the gene matches: 7.

The V gene is TRBV5-1, the J gene TRBJ1-4; TRBD1 might be the D (5 bases). Germline CDR1 SGHRS, CDR2 YFSETQ. V lost 0 bases and J lost 0, with 6 bases in between. There are 15 residues in the CDR3. The DNA for the CDR3 is TGCGCCAGCAGCTTGGCCAGGGCAACTAATGAAAAACTGTTTTTT. Encoded protein: CASSLARATNEKLFF.

CDR3 amino acids: CASSLQGEETQYF. In nucleotides, the CDR3 is TGTGCCAGCAGCTTACAAGGGGAAGAGACCCAGTACTTC. The chain couples TRBV7-2 to TRBJ2-5; a weak D match, TRBD1 (5 bases). CDR1 is SGHTA, CDR2 FQGNSA, per germline. The CDR3 spans 13 residues. Trimming removed 2 bases at V and 3 bases at J, with 7 bases between.

The CDR3 DNA reads as TGTGCCAGCAGCTTCGAGCCCAGCGGGAGCCCCACAGATACGCAGTATTTT. Translated: CASSFEPSGSPTDTQYF. V gene TRBV7-9 combines with J gene TRBJ2-3; 8 bases map to TRBD2. The CDR3 contains 17 residues. V gave up 3 bases and J gave up 2 bases; unmatched junction bases: 10. CDR1 SEHNR and CDR2 FQNEAQ come from the germline V gene (reference sequence).

The gene calls are TRBV2 and TRBJ1-1; D is uncertain. Per germline, CDR1 SNHLY and CDR2 FYNNEI. The length of the CDR3 is 14 residues. V was trimmed by 7 bases and J by 4 bases, leaving 16 bases between them. For the CDR3, the DNA is TGTGCCAGCACCCCAGTGGTAACGCTCACTGAAGCTTTCTTT. It encodes CASTPVVTLTEAFF.

On this clone itself: Only one base separates this from a far larger clonotype, so it likely reflects a read error. The chain has TRBV4-2 and TRBJ1-1; TRBD1 might be the D (6 bases). Germline-derived CDR1 and CDR2 are LGHNA and YNFKEQ. The length of the CDR3 is 18 residues. The CDR3 region is CASSQDWTEIKQDTDAFF. CDR3 DNA sequence: TGTGCCAGCAGCCAAGATTGGACAGAAATTAAACAGGACACTGACGCTTTCTTT.

This clone was counted between two and nine times. The chain recombines TRBV25-1 with TRBJ2-5; D perhaps matches TRBD2 (6 bases). This CDR3 has 16 amino acids. V lost 3 bases and J 3 bases, leaving 17 bases between the germline ends. Germline V gene data show CDR1 as MGHDK and CDR2 as SYGVNS. The CDR3 nucleotides are TGTGCCAGCAGTGAGGGCCCCGGGACTCAGAAAGAGACCCAGTACTTC. Translation gives CASSEGPGTQKETQYF.

The chain is built from TRBV30 and TRBJ2-2; no definite D call. The CDR3 contains 12 residues. In germline, CDR1 is GTSNPN, CDR2 SVGIG (reference sequence). V was trimmed by 3 bases and J by 7 bases, leaving 9 bases between them. The CDR3 protein is CAWRSGDGELFF. In nucleotides, the CDR3 is TGTGCCTGGAGATCGGGTGACGGGGAGCTGTTTTTT.

The chain is built from TRBV29-1 and TRBJ1-2; 7 positions agree with TRBD1. The length of the CDR3 is 13 residues. Germline V gene sequence: CDR1 SQVTM, CDR2 ANQGSEA. V lost 4 bases, J lost 8 bases, and 10 bases stayed unmatched. This chain's CDR3 is CSVGAQGLGGYTF. The DNA for the CDR3 is TGCAGCGTTGGGGCACAGGGGTTAGGCGGCTACACCTTC.

This chain uses TRBV2 with TRBJ1-2; 10 nucleotides agree with TRBD1. In germline, CDR1 is SNHLY, CDR2 FYNNEI. Germline trimming cut 2 bases from V and 4 bases from J; bases unmatched to any gene: 7. This CDR3 comprises 16 residues. CDR3 nucleotides: TGTGCCAGCAGTGAATTGCGGACAGGGGGGAGCTATGGCTACACCTTC. Its translation: CASSELRTGGSYGYTF. Variable domain in full (rest from reference TRBV2 and TRBJ1-2): EPEVTQTPSHQVTQMGQEVILRCVPISNHLYFYWYRQILGQKVEFLVSFYNNEISEKSEIFDDQFSVERPDGSNFTLKIRSTKLEDSAMYFCASSELRTGGSYGYTFGSGTRLTVV.

In this sample, this clone turned up a few times. The chain couples TRBV2 to TRBJ1-5; D uncertain. Trimming cost V 3 bases and J 8 bases, with 5 bases left between them. The germline gives CDR1 SNHLY, CDR2 FYNNEI. The CDR3 spans 11 residues. The CDR3 DNA follows: TGTGCCAGCAGTGACCGGGAGCCCCAGCATTTT. Protein: CASSDREPQHF. Using reference TRBV2 and TRBJ1-5 for the parts outside the CDR3, the full variable domain is EPEVTQTPSHQVTQMGQEVILRCVPISNHLYFYWYRQILGQKVEFLVSFYNNEISEKSEIFDDQFSVERPDGSNFTLKIRSTKLEDSAMYFCASSDREPQHFGDGTRLSIL.

In its sample, this clone was seen a few times. The chain carries TRBV27 and TRBJ2-5, with D possibly matching TRBD2 (6 bases). The V and J ends lost 4 bases and 1 base respectively, with 10 bases between them. Germline V gene sequence: CDR1 MNHEY, CDR2 SMNVEV (reference sequence). The CDR3 has 14 amino acids. CDR3 DNA: TGTGCCAGCAGTTCGACTAGGCTCCAAGAGACCCAGTACTTC. Encoded protein: CASSSTRLQETQYF.

The chain couples TRBV11-3 to TRBJ2-7; D uncertain. Trimming took 1 base from V and 4 from J, leaving 8 bases between them. The CDR3 spans 13 residues. Germline assignment: CDR1 SGHNT and CDR2 YENEEA. The CDR3: CASSLGPEYEQYF. The CDR3 DNA sequence: TGTGCCAGCAGCTTAGGCCCCGAGTACGAGCAGTACTTC.

This clone is a singleton in its sample. The chain couples TRBV19 to TRBJ1-2; no clear D gene. Germline lookup yields CDR1 LNHDA and CDR2 SQIVND (reference sequence). Trimming stripped 3 bases from V and 2 bases from J, with 7 bases between. The CDR3 extends over 13 amino acids. DNA for the CDR3: TGTGCCAGTAGTATGCGGGGAAACTATGGCTACACCTTC. Its translation: CASSMRGNYGYTF.

The chain links TRBV5-6 to TRBJ2-7; tentative D call: TRBD2 (5 bases). The V gene's germline CDR1 is SGHDT and CDR2 YYEEEE. This CDR3 is built from 14 residues. V gave up 4 bases and J gave up 3 bases, with 14 bases separating them. In DNA, the CDR3 is TGTGCCAGCAGCCCGGCCCGGGGAAACTACGAGCAGTACTTC. Its translation: CASSPARGNYEQYF.

This sequence joins TRBV6-1 and TRBJ1-6; 8 bases are a match to TRBD1. The CDR3 has 14 residues. The V gene's germline CDR1 is MNHNS and CDR2 SASEGT. Trimming cost V 3 bases and J 16 bases; bases outside gene matches: 11. CDR3 DNA: TGTGCCAGCAGTGATACCGGGACAGGATTCGGGCTCCACTTT. This codes for CASSDTGTGFGLHF.

The chain joins TRBV2 to TRBJ1-2, with TRBD1 identical over 10 bases. V lost 6 bases to trimming and J lost 8 bases; unmatched junction nucleotides: 6. This CDR3 is built from 13 residues. Germline V CDR1 and CDR2: SNHLY, FYNNEI. CDR3 loop: CASRGDRGDGYTF. Here the CDR3 DNA reads TGTGCCAGCAGGGGGGACAGGGGTGACGGCTACACCTTC.

V and J are TRBV7-9 and TRBJ2-5; 10 bases match TRBD2. The DNA matches TRBJ2-7 better at its end, which makes the J call doubtful. The CDR3 has 15 residues. Per the germline V gene, CDR1 is SEHNR and CDR2 is FQNEAQ (reference sequence). The CDR3 nucleotides read TGTGCCAGCACGGCTAGCGGGAGAGCTAAGAACGAGCAGTACTTC. Protein: CASTASGRAKNEQYF.